This T cell receptor beta chain was recorded in a study of technical replicates of blood from a few donors. This clone was seen only once. Produced via immunoSEQ multiplex PCR; TCRdb's table is partial and in-frame only. The table records approximately 100,000 clones, just over 95% of them present only once. Germline CDR1 SNHLY, CDR2 FYNNEI. CDR3 length: 13 amino acids. After removal of 6 bases from V and 10 bases from J, the junction contained 11 bases not matched to a gene. The J gene is TRBJ1-2, the V gene TRBV2; 7 bases are shared with TRBD1. This TCR came from a human donor in good health. The source material was T cells isolated from PBMCs. In DNA form, the CDR3 reads TGTGCCAGCAGGGGGACAGAGGGTCGCCTCTACACCTTC. Protein sequence: CASRGTEGRLYTF.